The sequence of this T cell receptor (beta chain) was determined in a study of blood T cell repertoires in COVID-19. For the study at large: Both acute and convalescent COVID-19 samples were obtained from the United States, Italy and Spain. PBMCs, B-cell-depleted T cells, or T cells were the source of the cDNA or gDNA that made up the material.

V gave up 0 bases and J gave up 8 bases; unmatched junction bases: 11. The CDR3 extends over 16 amino acids. Germline assignment: CDR1 SGHRS and CDR2 YFSETQ. Per the study methods: Estimated nucleated cell counts came from reference gene primer amplification. Here immunoSEQ multiplex PCR was the method, and the copy in TCRdb shows in-frame clones only, minus some. V, J and clone size reflect that table, while D and trimming were determined from the DNA. This table has some 390,000 clones, about 88% appearing once. The receptor comes from a human donor in a cohort sampled during active COVID-19. Sequencing was carried out using peripheral blood. This rearrangement joins TRBV5-1 to TRBJ2-1; 7 bases align to TRBD2. CDR3 in DNA: TGCGCCAGCAGCTTGGTGCTCCGGGGGGAAGTCCATGAGCAGTTCTTC. As protein: CASSLVLRGEVHEQFF. The complete variable domain, with remaining parts taken from reference TRBV5-1 and TRBJ2-1, reads KAGVTQTPRYLIKTRGQQVTLSCSPISGHRSVSWYQQTPGQGLQFLFEYFSETQRNKGNFPGRFSGRQFSNSRSEMNVSTLELGDSALYLCASSLVLRGEVHEQFFGPGTRLTVL.